The sequence of this T cell receptor (beta chain) was determined in a study of beta chain features in type 1 diabetes. At the level of the study: Examination of sorted cells across all samples involved about 100,000,000 cells. Study-level points and caveats: Within each of all four CD4+ subsets, Type 1 diabetes patients had TCRB CDR3s that were moderately but significantly shorter. Equally in patients and controls, shorter templates might have been favored by PCR.

Sorting based on CD45RO/CCR7/CD25/CD127/CD95/CD27 separated CD4+ naive, central memory, regulatory and stem cell-like memory cells. A few counts support this clone. Its antigen is not known. Between the trimmed V and J ends, which lost 4 bases and 2 bases, there was a span of 21 bases. Germline CDR1 SGHDT, CDR2 YYEEEE. The CDR3 runs to 17 residues. Every isolated RNA sample was fully reverse transcribed, so sequencing captured expressed TCRB transcripts. The method was immunoSEQ multiplex PCR; TCRdb's version includes in-frame clones alone and lacks a portion of them. The data show roughly 240,000 clones, 24% seen once.

The TCR was taken from a woman aged 25 to 39 with type 1 diabetes. The rearrangement uses TRBV5-6 and TRBJ2-5; weak D call: TRBD1 (5 bases). Material: naive CD4+ T cells from blood. CDR3 sequence: CASSQLVWQGLQETQYF. Written as DNA, the CDR3 is TGTGCCAGCAGCCAACTCGTCTGGCAGGGATTACAAGAGACCCAGTACTTC.